This T cell receptor (beta chain) derives from a study of T cell responses to AZD1222 COVID-19 vaccine. General study results and limits: Distributed over spike, vaccine-associated CD4 TCRs predominated at 160-218 and 743-854. The donor group comprised mostly white British people and more females; the analysis possibly underestimated clonal diversity.

Sequencing used immunoSEQ multiplex PCR; TCRdb keeps in-frame clones, though not all of them. The repertoire holds about 85,000 clones, with about 90% as singletons. This CDR3 is built from 16 residues. CDR1 and CDR2 (germline): GTSNPN, SVGIG (reference sequence). Germline trimming cut 6 bases from V and 0 bases from J; bases unmatched to any gene: 12. With respect to this clone: What it binds is unknown.

The input for sequencing was peripheral blood, taken on day 0 of AZD1222 vaccination. This sequence was found in an adult in good health. V and J are TRBV30 and TRBJ2-7, with TRBD2 matching 9 bases. The CDR3 sequence is CACPLGGLASSYEQYF. As DNA, the CDR3 is TGTGCCTGTCCTCTCGGCGGACTAGCGAGCTCCTACGAGCAGTACTTC.